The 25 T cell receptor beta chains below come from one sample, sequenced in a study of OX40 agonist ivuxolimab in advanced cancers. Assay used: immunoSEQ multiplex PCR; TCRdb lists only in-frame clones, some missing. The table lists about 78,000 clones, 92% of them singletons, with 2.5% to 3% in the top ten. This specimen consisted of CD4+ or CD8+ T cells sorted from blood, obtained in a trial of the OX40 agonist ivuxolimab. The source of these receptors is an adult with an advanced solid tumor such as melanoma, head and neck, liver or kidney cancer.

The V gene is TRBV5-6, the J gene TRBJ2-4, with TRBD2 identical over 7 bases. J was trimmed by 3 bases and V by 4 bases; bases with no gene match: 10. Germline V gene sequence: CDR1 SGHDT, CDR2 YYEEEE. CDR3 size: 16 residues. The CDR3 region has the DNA TGTGCCAGCAGCGCGCTAGCGGTAGTAGACAAAAACATTCAGTACTTC. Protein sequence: CASSALAVVDKNIQYF. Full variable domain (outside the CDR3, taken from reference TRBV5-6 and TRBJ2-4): DAGVTQSPTHLIKTRGQQVTLRCSPKSGHDTVSWYQQALGQGPQFIFQYYEEEERQRGNFPDRFSGHQFPNYSSELNVNALLLGDSALYLCASSALAVVDKNIQYFGAGTRLSVL.

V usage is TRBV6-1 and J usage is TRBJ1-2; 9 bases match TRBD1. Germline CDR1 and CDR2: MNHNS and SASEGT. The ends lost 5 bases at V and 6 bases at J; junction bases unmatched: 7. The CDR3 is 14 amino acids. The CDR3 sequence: CASSLGTGRDGYTF. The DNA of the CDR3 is TGTGCCAGCAGTCTCGGGACAGGGAGAGATGGCTACACCTTC.

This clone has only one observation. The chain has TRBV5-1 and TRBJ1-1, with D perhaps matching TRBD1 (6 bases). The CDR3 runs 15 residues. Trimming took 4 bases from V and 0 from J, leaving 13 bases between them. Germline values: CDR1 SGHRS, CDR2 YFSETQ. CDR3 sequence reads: CASSLLGGLNTEAFF. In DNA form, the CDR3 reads TGCGCCAGCAGCCTACTGGGGGGGCTGAACACTGAAGCTTTCTTT.

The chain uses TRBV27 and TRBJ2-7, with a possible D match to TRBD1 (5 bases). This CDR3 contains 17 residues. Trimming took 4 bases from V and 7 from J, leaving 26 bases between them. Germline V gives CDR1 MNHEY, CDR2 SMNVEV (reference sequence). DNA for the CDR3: TGTGCCAGCAGTTGGGCCCCGACAGTAACCCTTCTCGGAGAGCAGTACTTC. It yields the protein CASSWAPTVTLLGEQYF.

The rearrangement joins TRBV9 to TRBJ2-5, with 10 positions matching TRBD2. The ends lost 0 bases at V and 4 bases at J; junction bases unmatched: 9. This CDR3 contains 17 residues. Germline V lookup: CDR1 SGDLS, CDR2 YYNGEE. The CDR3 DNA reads TGTGCCAGCAGCGTAGGAGGTTCTAGCGGGAGTGGAGAGACCCAGTACTTC. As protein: CASSVGGSSGSGETQYF.

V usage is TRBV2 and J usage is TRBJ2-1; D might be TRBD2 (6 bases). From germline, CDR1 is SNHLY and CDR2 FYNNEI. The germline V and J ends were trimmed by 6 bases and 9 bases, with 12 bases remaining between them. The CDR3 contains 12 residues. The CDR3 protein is CASREEGGEQFF. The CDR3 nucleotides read TGTGCCAGCAGGGAGGAGGGTGGTGAGCAGTTCTTC.

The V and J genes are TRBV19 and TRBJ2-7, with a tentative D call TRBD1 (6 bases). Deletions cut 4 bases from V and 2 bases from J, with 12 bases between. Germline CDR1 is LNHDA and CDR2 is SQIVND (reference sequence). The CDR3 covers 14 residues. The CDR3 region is CASSTQGSPYEQYF. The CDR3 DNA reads TGTGCCAGTAGTACGCAGGGGTCTCCCTACGAGCAGTACTTC.

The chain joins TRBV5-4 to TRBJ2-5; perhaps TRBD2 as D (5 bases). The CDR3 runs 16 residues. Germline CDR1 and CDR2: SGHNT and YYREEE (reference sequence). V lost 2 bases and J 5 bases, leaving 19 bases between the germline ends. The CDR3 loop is CASSFGRFNRRETQYF. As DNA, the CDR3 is TGTGCCAGCAGCTTCGGGCGCTTTAATAGGAGGGAGACCCAGTACTTC.

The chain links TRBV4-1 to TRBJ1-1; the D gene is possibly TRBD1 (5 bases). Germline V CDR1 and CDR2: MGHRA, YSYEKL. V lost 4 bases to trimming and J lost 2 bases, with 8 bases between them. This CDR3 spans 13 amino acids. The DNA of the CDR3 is TGCGCCAGCAGCCGACAGCAAAACACTGAAGCTTTCTTT. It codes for CASSRQQNTEAFF.

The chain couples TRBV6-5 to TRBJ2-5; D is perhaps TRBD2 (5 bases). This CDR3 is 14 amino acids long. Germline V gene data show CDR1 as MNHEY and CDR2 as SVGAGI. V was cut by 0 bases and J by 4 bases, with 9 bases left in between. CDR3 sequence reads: CASSYSVTRETQYF. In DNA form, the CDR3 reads TGTGCCAGCAGTTACTCGGTCACTAGAGAGACCCAGTACTTC.

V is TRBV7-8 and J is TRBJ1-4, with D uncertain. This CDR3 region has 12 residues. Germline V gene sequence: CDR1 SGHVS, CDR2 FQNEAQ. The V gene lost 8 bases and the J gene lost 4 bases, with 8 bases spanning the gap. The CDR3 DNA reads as TGTGCCAGCGCTTCGGGTAATGAAAAACTGTTTTTT. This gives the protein CASASGNEKLFF.

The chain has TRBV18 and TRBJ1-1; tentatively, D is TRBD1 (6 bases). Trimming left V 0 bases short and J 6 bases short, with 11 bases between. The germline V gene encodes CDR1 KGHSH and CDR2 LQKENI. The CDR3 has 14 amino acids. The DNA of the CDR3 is TGTGCCAGCTCACCACCTCGGGGGGCGCCTGAAGCTTTCTTT. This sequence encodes CASSPPRGAPEAFF.

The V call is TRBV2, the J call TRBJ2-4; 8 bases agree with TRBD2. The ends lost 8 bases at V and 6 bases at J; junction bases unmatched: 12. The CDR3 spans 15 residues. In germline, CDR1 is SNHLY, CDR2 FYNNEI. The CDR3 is CASLGMRGARNIQYF. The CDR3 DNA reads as TGTGCCAGCTTAGGGATGCGGGGGGCAAGAAACATTCAGTACTTC. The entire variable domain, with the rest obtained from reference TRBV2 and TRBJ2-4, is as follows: EPEVTQTPSHQVTQMGQEVILRCVPISNHLYFYWYRQILGQKVEFLVSFYNNEISEKSEIFDDQFSVERPDGSNFTLKIRSTKLEDSAMYFCASLGMRGARNIQYFGAGTRLSVL.

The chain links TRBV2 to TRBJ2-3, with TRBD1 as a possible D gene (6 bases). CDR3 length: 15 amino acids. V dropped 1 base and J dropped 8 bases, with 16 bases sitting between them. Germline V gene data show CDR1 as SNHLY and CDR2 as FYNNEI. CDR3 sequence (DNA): TGTGCCAGCAGTGAAGAGGGCCCGACAGGTGGTACGCAGTATTTT. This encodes CASSEEGPTGGTQYF.

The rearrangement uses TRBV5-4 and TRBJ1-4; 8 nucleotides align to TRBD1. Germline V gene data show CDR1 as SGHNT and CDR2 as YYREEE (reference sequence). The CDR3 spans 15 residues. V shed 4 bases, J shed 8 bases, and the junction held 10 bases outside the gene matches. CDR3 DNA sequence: TGTGCCAGCAGCACCCGACAGGGGTCCGACGAAAAACTGTTTTTT. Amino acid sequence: CASSTRQGSDEKLFF. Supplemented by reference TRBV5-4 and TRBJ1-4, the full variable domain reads ETGVTQSPTHLIKTRGQQVTLRCSSQSGHNTVSWYQQALGQGPQFIFQYYREEENGRGNFPPRFSGLQFPNYSSELNVNALELDDSALYLCASSTRQGSDEKLFFGSGTQLSVL.

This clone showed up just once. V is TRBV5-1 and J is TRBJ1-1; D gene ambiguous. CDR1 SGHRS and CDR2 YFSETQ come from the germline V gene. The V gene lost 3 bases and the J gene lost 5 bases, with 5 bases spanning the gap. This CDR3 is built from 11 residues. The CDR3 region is CASSSYTEAFF. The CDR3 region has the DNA TGCGCCAGCAGCTCTTATACTGAAGCTTTCTTT.

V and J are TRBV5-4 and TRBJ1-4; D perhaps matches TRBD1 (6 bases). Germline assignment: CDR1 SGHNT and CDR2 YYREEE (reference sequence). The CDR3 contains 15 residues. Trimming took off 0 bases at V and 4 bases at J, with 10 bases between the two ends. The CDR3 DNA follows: TGTGCCAGCAGCTTGGGGGGGGCCCTTAATGAAAAACTGTTTTTT. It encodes CASSLGGALNEKLFF.

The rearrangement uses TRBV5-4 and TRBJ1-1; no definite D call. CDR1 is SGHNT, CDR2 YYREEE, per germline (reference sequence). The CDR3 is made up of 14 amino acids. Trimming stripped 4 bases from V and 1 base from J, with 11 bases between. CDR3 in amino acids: CASSQVGGNTEAFF. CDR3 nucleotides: TGTGCCAGCAGCCAAGTGGGTGGGAACACTGAAGCTTTCTTT.

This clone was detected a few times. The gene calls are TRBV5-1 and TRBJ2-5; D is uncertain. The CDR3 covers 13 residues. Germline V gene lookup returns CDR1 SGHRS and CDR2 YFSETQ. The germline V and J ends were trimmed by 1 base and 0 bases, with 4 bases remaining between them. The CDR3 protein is CASSLRDQETQYF. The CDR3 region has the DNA TGCGCCAGCAGCTTGAGAGACCAAGAGACCCAGTACTTC. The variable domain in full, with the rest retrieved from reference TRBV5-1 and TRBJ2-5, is KAGVTQTPRYLIKTRGQQVTLSCSPISGHRSVSWYQQTPGQGLQFLFEYFSETQRNKGNFPGRFSGRQFSNSRSEMNVSTLELGDSALYLCASSLRDQETQYFGPGTRLLVL.

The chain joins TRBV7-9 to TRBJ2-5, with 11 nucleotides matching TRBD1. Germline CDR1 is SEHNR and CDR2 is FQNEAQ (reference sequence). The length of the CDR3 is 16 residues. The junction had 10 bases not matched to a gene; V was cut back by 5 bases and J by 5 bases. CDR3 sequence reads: CASSRVRTGGRETQYF. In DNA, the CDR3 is TGTGCCAGCAGCCGCGTTCGGACAGGGGGCAGGGAGACCCAGTACTTC.

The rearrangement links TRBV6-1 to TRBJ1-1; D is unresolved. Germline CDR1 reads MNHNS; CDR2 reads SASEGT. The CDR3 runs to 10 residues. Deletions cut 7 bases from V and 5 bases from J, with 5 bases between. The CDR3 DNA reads TGTGCCAGCATGAGGACTGAAGCTTTCTTT. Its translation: CASMRTEAFF.

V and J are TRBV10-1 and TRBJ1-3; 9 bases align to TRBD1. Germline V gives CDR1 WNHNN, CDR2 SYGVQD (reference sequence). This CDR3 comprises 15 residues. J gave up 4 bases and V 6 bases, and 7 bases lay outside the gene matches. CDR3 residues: CASRVGTGLGNTIYF. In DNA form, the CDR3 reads TGCGCCAGCAGGGTTGGGACAGGGTTAGGAAACACCATATATTTT.

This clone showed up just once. CDR3 amino acids: CASSQGRSNEAGELFF. The DNA for the CDR3 is TGTGCCAGCAGCCAAGGGAGGAGTAACGAGGCAGGGGAGCTGTTTTTT. J is TRBJ2-2 and V is TRBV5-4; a possible D gene is TRBD2 (6 bases). The ends were cut back, 4 bases at V and 8 bases at J, with 21 bases in the middle. Germline V gene lookup returns CDR1 SGHNT and CDR2 YYREEE (reference sequence). CDR3 length: 16 residues. Looking up the rest from reference TRBV5-4 and TRBJ2-2 gives the full variable domain: ETGVTQSPTHLIKTRGQQVTLRCSSQSGHNTVSWYQQALGQGPQFIFQYYREEENGRGNFPPRFSGLQFPNYSSELNVNALELDDSALYLCASSQGRSNEAGELFFGEGSRLTVL.

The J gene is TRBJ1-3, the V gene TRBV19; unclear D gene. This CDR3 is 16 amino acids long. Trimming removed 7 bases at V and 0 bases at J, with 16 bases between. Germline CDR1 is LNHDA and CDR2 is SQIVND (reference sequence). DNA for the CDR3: TGTGCCAGTAACAAAAGGCGGGTGAGCTCTGGAAACACCATATATTTT. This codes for CASNKRRVSSGNTIYF.

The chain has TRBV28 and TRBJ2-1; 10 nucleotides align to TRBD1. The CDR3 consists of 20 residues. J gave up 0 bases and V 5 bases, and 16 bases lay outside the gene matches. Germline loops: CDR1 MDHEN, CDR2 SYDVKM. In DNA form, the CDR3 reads TGTGCCAGCAGTGTCGGACAGGGGGTTTGGTATCGACCCTCCTACAATGAGCAGTTCTTC. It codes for CASSVGQGVWYRPSYNEQFF. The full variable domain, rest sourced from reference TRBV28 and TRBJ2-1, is DVKVTQSSRYLVKRTGEKVFLECVQDMDHENMFWYRQDPGLGLRLIYFSYDVKMKEKGDIPEGYSVSREKKERFSLILESASTNQTSMYLCASSVGQGVWYRPSYNEQFFGPGTRLTVL.